This TCR beta chain was obtained from a study of OX40 agonist ivuxolimab in advanced cancers. Study summary: People in dose escalation had one of these cancers: hepatocellular carcinoma, melanoma, renal cell or head and neck cancer.

This CDR3 region has 16 residues. From germline, CDR1 is SEHNR and CDR2 FQNEAQ (reference sequence). The V segment lost 4 bases and the J segment 6 bases; nucleotides outside the gene matches: 11. The protocol was immunoSEQ multiplex PCR, while the TCRdb copy is restricted to in-frame clones and leaves out a portion. This sample carries 70,000 or so clones, about 90% of them seen once, and the ten largest clones take 7.6%. The sequences come from CD4+ or CD8+ T cells sorted from blood, collected in a trial of the OX40 agonist ivuxolimab. V usage is TRBV7-9 and J usage is TRBJ1-4; 7 nucleotides line up with TRBD1. The receptor was derived from an adult with an advanced solid tumor such as melanoma, head and neck, liver or kidney cancer. CDR3 region: CASSSRLDRAYEKLFF. The CDR3 nucleotides are TGTGCCAGCAGCTCGAGGCTCGACAGGGCTTATGAAAAACTGTTTTTT.